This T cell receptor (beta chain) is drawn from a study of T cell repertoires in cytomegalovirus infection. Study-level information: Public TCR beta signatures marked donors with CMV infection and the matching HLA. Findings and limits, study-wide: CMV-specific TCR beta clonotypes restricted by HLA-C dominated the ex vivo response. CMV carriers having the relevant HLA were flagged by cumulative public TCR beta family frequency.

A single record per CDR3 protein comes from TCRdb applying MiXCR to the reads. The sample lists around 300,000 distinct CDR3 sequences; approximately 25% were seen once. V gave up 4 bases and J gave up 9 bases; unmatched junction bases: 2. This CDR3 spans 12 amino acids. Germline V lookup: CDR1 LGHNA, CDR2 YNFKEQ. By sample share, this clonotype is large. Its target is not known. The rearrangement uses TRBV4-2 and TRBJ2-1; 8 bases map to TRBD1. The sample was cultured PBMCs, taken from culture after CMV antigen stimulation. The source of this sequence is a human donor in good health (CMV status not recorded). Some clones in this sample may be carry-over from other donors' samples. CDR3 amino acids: CASSLDRGEQFF. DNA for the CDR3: TGTGCCAGCAGCCTCGACAGGGGTGAGCAGTTCTTC.